This T cell receptor (beta chain) was observed in a study of blood T cells in healthy people across ages. The CDR3 sequence is 13 residues long. V shed 2 bases and J shed 4 bases, with 11 bases lying between them. CDR1 and CDR2 from the germline V gene are DFQATT and SNEGSKA (reference sequence). Sample-barcoded 5' priming and a J-beta primer mix drove a second PCR of roughly 6 to 12 cycles. Carrying 12 random nucleotides, a template-switch adaptor labeled each individual cDNA molecule. From the 5' RACE reads, TCRdb called clonotypes with MiXCR, one entry per CDR3 protein. The sample records 1.5 million to 2 million distinct CDR3 sequences, 49% being singletons. Donors were healthy Caucasian individuals from Russia aged roughly 6 to 100. Every donor contributed roughly 11 milliliters of peripheral blood by blood draw. There were at least 5 micrograms of total RNA extracted from every sample.

The sample was blood. The V and J genes are TRBV20-1 and TRBJ2-5; TRBD1 might be the D (5 bases). The TCR comes from a woman in her thirties or forties in good health. CDR3 nucleotide sequence: TGCAGTGCTAGATTTCAGGGTCGAGAGACCCAGTACTTC. This translates into CSARFQGRETQYF.